Reported below is one T cell receptor beta chain. The data originate from a study of shared clonotypes between healthy human individuals. Per germline, CDR1 SGHAT and CDR2 FQNNGV. V was pared by 5 bases and J by 2 bases, with 8 bases of the junction left unmatched. CDR3 length equals 15 residues. Assay used: immunoSEQ multiplex PCR; TCRdb lists only in-frame clones, some missing. Here the sample spans 1,100,000 or so clones, 75% to 80% being singletons. Subsets obtained from CD4+ cells comprised CD45RA+ naive and CD45RA-negative memory cells. The rearrangement uses TRBV11-2 and TRBJ2-7, with 8 bases lining up with TRBD2. Sequencing was carried out using memory CD4+ T cells from PBMCs. Stated subset: CD45RA-negative fraction. The clonotype originates from a man aged 18 to 30 in good health. Some clones in this sample may be carry-over from other donors' samples. The CDR3 here is CASSHSGTLTYEQYF. Here the CDR3 DNA reads TGTGCCAGCAGCCATAGCGGGACCCTTACCTACGAGCAGTACTTC.